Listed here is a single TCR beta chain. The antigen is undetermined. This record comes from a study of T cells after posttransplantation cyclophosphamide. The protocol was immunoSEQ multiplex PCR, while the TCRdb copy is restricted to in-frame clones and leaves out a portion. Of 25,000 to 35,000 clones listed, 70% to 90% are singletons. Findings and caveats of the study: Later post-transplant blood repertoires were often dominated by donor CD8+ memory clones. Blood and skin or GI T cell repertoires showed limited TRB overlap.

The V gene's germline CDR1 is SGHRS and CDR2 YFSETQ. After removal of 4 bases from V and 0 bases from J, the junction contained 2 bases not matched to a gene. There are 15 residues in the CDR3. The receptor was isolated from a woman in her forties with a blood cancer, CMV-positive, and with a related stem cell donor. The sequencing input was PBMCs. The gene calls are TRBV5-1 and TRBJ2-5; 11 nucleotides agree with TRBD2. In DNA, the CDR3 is TGCGCCAGCAGCCCGGGACTAGCGGACCAAGAGACCCAGTACTTC. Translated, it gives CASSPGLADQETQYF.